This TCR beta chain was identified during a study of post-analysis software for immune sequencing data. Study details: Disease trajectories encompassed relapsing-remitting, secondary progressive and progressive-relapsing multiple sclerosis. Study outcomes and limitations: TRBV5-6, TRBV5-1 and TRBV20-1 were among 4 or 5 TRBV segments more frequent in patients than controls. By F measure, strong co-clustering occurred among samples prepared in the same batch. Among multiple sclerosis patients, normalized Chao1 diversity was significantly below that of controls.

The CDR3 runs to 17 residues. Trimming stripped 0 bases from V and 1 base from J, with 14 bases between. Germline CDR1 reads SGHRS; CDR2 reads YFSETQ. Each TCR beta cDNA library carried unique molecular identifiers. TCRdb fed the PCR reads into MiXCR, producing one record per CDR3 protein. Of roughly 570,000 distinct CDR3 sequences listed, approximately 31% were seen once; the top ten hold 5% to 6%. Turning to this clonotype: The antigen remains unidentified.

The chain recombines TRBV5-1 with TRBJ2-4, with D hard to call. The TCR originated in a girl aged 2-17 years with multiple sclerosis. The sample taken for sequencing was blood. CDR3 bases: TGCGCCAGCAGCTTGGGCACAGCACCTAACGCCAAAAACATTCAGTACTTC. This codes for CASSLGTAPNAKNIQYF.